This T cell receptor gamma chain was documented in a study of human gamma delta and Vdelta1 T cells. Notes on the study in general: Acute myeloid leukemia was reportedly broadly targeted by polyclonal Delta One T cells.

Germline V lookup: CDR1 VTNTFY, CDR2 YDVSTARD (reference sequence). Losses at the gene ends were 3 bases for V and 0 bases for J; bases not matched to a gene: 5. The CDR3 length is 14 residues. As regards this clone: Its antigen is currently unknown.

TCRdb reprocessed the PCR reads through CATT. The sample yields about 3,900 gamma-chain clones, over 15% seen once. Sequencing input: Vdelta1 gamma-delta T cells from blood grown in culture (DOT cells). This sequence was found in a human donor in good health. The chain uses TRGV3 and TRGJ1 or TRGJ2. The CDR3 here is CATWDASNYYKKLF. Here the CDR3 DNA reads TGTGCCACCTGGGACGCCTCGAATTATTATAAGAAACTCTTT.